These 6 T cell receptor beta chains came from one sample sequenced in a study of T cell responses to AZD1222 COVID-19 vaccine. The repertoire was sequenced with immunoSEQ multiplex PCR; TCRdb's copy has only in-frame clones and lacks some. The data contain around 76,000 clones, more than 75% of them seen just once; the ten biggest clones take up 10% to 15%. The source material was peripheral blood, sampled on day 0 of AZD1222 vaccination. Receptors originate from an adult in good health.

This clone was picked up a small number of times. The rearrangement joins TRBV2 to TRBJ2-2, with TRBD1 matching 7 bases. Germline V lookup: CDR1 SNHLY, CDR2 FYNNEI. Unmatched junction bases numbered 9, after V lost 5 bases and J lost 6 bases. The CDR3 is made up of 15 amino acids. The CDR3 DNA reads as TGTGCCAGCAGTAACGGACAGGTAGCTCCCGGGGAGCTGTTTTTT. Translating gives CASSNGQVAPGELFF.

Only a few counts were recorded for this clone. The rearrangement uses TRBV19 and TRBJ1-5; D unclear. The germline CDR1 and CDR2 sequences are LNHDA and SQIVND (reference sequence). The V gene lost 3 bases and the J gene lost 3 bases, with 12 bases spanning the gap. There are 15 residues in the CDR3. CDR3 DNA: TGTGCCAGTAGTATTCTTGGACGGTTCAATCAGCCCCAGCATTTT. It specifies CASSILGRFNQPQHF.

The chain links TRBV7-9 to TRBJ2-2, with 7 bases that match TRBD2. CDR3 size: 13 residues. From germline, CDR1 is SEHNR and CDR2 FQNEAQ (reference sequence). The DNA of the CDR3 is TGTGCTACGCGGGCGGGGGACACCGGGGAGCTGTTTTTT. Protein sequence: CATRAGDTGELFF.

This clone was counted a few times. The rearrangement joins TRBV27 to TRBJ2-3, with D tentatively TRBD2 (5 bases). Trimming stripped 2 bases from V and 0 bases from J, with 9 bases between. This CDR3 contains 15 residues. Germline V gene data show CDR1 as MNHEY and CDR2 as SMNVEV (reference sequence). This CDR3 is CASSLGERSTDTQYF. The CDR3 coding sequence is TGTGCCAGCAGTTTAGGAGAGCGGAGCACAGATACGCAGTATTTT.

The J gene is TRBJ1-6, the V gene TRBV5-5; D is perhaps TRBD1 (5 bases). V dropped 5 bases and J dropped 3 bases, with 12 bases sitting between them. The CDR3 has 15 amino acids. Germline CDR1 is SGHKS and CDR2 is YYEKEE (reference sequence). The chain's CDR3 is CASRWGYLYNSPLHF. DNA for the CDR3: TGTGCCAGCAGGTGGGGCTACCTCTATAATTCACCCCTCCACTTT.

The chain couples TRBV7-3 to TRBJ2-1; possibly TRBD1 or TRBD2 for D (6 bases each). CDR1 and CDR2 (germline): SGHTA, FQGTGA. The CDR3 totals 13 residues. V gave up 3 bases and J gave up 7 bases, with 10 bases separating them. The DNA of the CDR3 is TGTGCCAGCAGCTTCAAAGGGGGGAATGAGCAGTTCTTC. It codes for CASSFKGGNEQFF.